This T cell receptor beta chain comes out of a study of PD-1 blockade in mismatch repair-deficient tumors. The wider study: Patients had eleven to twelve mismatch repair-deficient cancer types, all previously treated and progressing. Study-level findings and limits: Rapid post-treatment expansion, then contraction, generally preceding radiologic response, marked tumor-resident clones.

Profiling relied on immunoSEQ multiplex PCR, and the TCRdb table lists in-frame clones only, not all of them. The data show 85,000 to 130,000 clones, 82% seen once. Trimming cost V 3 bases and J 5 bases, with 13 bases left between them. Germline loops: CDR1 SGHVS, CDR2 FQNEAQ. The CDR3 has 14 amino acids. As for this clone: As yet, its antigen is unknown.

The chain uses TRBV7-8 and TRBJ1-2, with D maybe TRBD1 (5 bases). The sequence was obtained from an adult with mismatch repair-deficient cancer. The starting material was peripheral blood, obtained approximately 8 months after starting pembrolizumab. The CDR3 sequence: CASSFLVGTYGYTF. The CDR3 coding sequence is TGTGCCAGCAGCTTCCTCGTTGGGACTTATGGCTACACCTTC.